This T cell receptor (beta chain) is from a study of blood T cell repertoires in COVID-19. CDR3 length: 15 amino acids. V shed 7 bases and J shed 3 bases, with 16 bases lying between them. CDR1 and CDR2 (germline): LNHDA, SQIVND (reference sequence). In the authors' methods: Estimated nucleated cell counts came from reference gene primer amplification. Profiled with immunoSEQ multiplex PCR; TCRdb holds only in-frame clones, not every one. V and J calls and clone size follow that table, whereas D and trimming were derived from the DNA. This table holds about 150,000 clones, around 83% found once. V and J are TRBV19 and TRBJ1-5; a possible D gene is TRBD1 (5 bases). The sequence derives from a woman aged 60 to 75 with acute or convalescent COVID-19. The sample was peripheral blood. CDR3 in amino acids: CASTQGAVNNQPQHF. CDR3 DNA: TGTGCCAGTACGCAGGGCGCTGTGAACAATCAGCCCCAGCATTTT.